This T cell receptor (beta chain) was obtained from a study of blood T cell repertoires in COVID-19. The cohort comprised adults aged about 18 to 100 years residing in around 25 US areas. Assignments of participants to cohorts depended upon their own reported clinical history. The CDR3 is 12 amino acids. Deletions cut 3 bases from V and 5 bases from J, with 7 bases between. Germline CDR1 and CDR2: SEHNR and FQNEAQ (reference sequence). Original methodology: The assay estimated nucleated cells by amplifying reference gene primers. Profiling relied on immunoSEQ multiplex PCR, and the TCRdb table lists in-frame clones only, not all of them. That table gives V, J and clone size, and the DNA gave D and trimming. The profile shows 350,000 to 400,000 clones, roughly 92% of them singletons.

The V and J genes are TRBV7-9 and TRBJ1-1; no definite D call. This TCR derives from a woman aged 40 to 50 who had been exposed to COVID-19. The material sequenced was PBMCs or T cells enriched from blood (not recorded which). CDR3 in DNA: TGTGCCAGCAGCTTGGGCTCGACTGAAGCTTTCTTT. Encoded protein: CASSLGSTEAFF.